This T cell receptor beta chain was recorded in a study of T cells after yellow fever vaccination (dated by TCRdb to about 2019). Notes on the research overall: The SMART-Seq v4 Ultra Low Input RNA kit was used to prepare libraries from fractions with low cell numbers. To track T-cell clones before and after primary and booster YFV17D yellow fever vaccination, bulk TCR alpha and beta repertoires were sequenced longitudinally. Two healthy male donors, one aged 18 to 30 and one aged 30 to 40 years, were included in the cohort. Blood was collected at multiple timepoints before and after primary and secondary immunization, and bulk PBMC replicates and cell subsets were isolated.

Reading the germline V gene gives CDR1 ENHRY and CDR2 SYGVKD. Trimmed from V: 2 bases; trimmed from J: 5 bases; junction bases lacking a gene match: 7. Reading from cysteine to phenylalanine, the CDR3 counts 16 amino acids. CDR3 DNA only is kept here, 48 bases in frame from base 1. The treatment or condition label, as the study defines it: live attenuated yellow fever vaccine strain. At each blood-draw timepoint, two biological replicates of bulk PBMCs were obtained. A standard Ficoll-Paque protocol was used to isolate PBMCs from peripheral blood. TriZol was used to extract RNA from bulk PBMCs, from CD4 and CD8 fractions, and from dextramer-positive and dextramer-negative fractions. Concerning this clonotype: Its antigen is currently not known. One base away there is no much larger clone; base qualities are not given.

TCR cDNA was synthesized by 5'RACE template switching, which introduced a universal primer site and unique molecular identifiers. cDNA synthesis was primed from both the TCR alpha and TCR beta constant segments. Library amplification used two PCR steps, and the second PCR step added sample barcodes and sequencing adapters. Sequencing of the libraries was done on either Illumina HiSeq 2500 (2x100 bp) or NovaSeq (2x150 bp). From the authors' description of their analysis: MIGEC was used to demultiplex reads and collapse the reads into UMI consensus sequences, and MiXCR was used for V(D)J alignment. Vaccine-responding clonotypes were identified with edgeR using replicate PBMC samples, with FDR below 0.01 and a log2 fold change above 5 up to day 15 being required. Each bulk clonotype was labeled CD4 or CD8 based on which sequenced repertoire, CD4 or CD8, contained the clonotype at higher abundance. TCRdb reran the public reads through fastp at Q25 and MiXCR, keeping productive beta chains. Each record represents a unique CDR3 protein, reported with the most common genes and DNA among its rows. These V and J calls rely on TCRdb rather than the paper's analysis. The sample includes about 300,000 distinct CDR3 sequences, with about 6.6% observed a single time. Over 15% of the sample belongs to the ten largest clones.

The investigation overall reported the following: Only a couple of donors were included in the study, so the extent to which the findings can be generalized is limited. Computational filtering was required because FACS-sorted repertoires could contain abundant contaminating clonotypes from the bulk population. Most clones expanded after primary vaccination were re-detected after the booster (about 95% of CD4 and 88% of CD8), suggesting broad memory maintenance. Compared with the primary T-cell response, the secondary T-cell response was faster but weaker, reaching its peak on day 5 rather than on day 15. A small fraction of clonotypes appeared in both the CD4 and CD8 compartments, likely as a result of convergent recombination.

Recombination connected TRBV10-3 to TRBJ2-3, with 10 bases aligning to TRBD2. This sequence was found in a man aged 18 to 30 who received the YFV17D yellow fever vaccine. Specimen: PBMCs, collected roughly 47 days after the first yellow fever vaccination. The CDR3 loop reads CAISEERGGPGDTQYF. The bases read TGTGCCATCAGTGAGGAGCGGGGGGGCCCGGGAGATACGCAGTATTTT.